Below, 7 T cell receptor beta chains from the same sample are listed, as sequenced in a study of cytomegalovirus exposure and HLA in healthy donors. PCR involved 60 Vbeta and 13 Jbeta primers. This table comes from immunoSEQ multiplex PCR, and its TCRdb copy is limited to in-frame clones, with some not included. The table shows around 150,000 clones, with around 76% occurring only once. The sample was PBMCs. The receptors were sampled from a female donor in good health and CMV-seronegative.

V is TRBV19 and J is TRBJ2-1; 7 bases align to TRBD2. V trimming: 6 bases; J trimming: 4 bases; junction bases outside the gene matches: 3. CDR1 is LNHDA, CDR2 SQIVND, per germline (reference sequence). The CDR3 contains 13 residues. DNA of the CDR3: TGTGCCAGTAGCCTAGCGGTATACAATGAGCAGTTCTTC. Translation gives CASSLAVYNEQFF.

The rearrangement links TRBV5-6 to TRBJ1-1, with no clear D. Germline V lookup: CDR1 SGHDT, CDR2 YYEEEE. The CDR3 is 13 amino acids. V shed 0 bases and J shed 6 bases, with 9 bases lying between them. The CDR3 here is CASSLGRHPEAFF. Written as DNA, the CDR3 is TGTGCCAGCAGCTTGGGGAGGCACCCTGAAGCTTTCTTT.

This chain links TRBV5-1 with TRBJ2-5; no clear D. This CDR3 spans 13 amino acids. The germline V gene encodes CDR1 SGHRS and CDR2 YFSETQ. V was trimmed by 0 bases and J by 1 base, leaving 4 bases between them. CDR3 DNA sequence: TGCGCCAGCAGCTTGGACAGCCAAGAGACCCAGTACTTC. Protein product: CASSLDSQETQYF. Combining the CDR3 with reference TRBV5-1 and TRBJ2-5 gives the whole variable domain KAGVTQTPRYLIKTRGQQVTLSCSPISGHRSVSWYQQTPGQGLQFLFEYFSETQRNKGNFPGRFSGRQFSNSRSEMNVSTLELGDSALYLCASSLDSQETQYFGPGTRLLVL.

V usage is TRBV6-1 and J usage is TRBJ1-3; 8 nucleotides align to TRBD1. The V segment lost 7 bases and the J segment 0 bases; nucleotides outside the gene matches: 5. Germline lookup yields CDR1 MNHNS and CDR2 SASEGT. There are 15 residues in the CDR3. The CDR3 DNA reads TGTGCCAGCACCCGGGACAGGTCCTCTGGAAACACCATATATTTT. Encoded protein: CASTRDRSSGNTIYF.

The V gene is TRBV6-6, the J gene TRBJ1-1; TRBD1 is a possible D gene (6 bases). This CDR3 has 13 residues. Germline lookup yields CDR1 MNHNY and CDR2 SVGAGI (reference sequence). V lost 8 bases, J lost 1 base, and 11 bases lay in between. The CDR3 region is CASRNRENTEAFF. CDR3 bases: TGTGCCAGCCGTAACAGGGAGAACACTGAAGCTTTCTTT.

This sequence joins TRBV2 and TRBJ1-3; 10 bases agree with TRBD1. Germline CDR1 is SNHLY and CDR2 is FYNNEI. The CDR3 is made up of 18 amino acids. The trim removed 0 bases at V and 0 bases at J, leaving 5 bases unmatched. CDR3 in DNA: TGTGCCAGCAGTGAAGCGGGGACAGGGGACTTCTCTGGAAACACCATATATTTT. Encoded protein: CASSEAGTGDFSGNTIYF.

The V gene is TRBV5-1, the J gene TRBJ1-1; perhaps TRBD1 as D (5 bases). V gave up 4 bases and J gave up 11 bases, with 12 bases separating them. This CDR3 region has 11 residues. Germline V gene data show CDR1 as SGHRS and CDR2 as YFSETQ. CDR3 sequence reads: CASSPGTYAFF. In DNA, the CDR3 is TGCGCCAGCAGCCCCGGGACTTATGCTTTCTTT.